This T cell receptor (beta chain) derives from a study of blood T cell repertoires in COVID-19. The wider study: In each case, the material was cDNA or gDNA derived from T cells, B-cell-depleted T cells, or PBMCs.

Looked up from germline, CDR1 is SNHLY and CDR2 is FYNNEI. Trimming cost V 6 bases and J 6 bases, with 15 bases left between them. The CDR3 extends over 14 amino acids. Authors' processing steps: Quantification of nucleated cells was approximated via reference gene primer amplification. Sequencing was performed with immunoSEQ multiplex PCR; in TCRdb, only in-frame clones are kept and a portion is missing. V and J calls and clone size come straight from that table; D and trimming were deduced from the DNA. The profile covers 80,000 to 100,000 clones, with around 90% appearing a single time and more than 3.5% taken by the ten largest.

The sample comprised peripheral blood. The TCR was taken from a human donor with COVID-19, enrolled during active disease. The donor label of this sample is uncertain. The V call is TRBV2, the J call TRBJ1-5; D gene unclear. CDR3 DNA: TGTGCCAGCAGACCCACCCGGGAGGGTCAGCCCCAGCATTTT. It encodes CASRPTREGQPQHF. The entire variable domain, with the rest obtained from reference TRBV2 and TRBJ1-5, is as follows: EPEVTQTPSHQVTQMGQEVILRCVPISNHLYFYWYRQILGQKVEFLVSFYNNEISEKSEIFDDQFSVERPDGSNFTLKIRSTKLEDSAMYFCASRPTREGQPQHFGDGTRLSIL.